This T cell receptor (beta chain) stems from a study of blood T cell repertoires in COVID-19. Turning to the study itself: Spain, Italy and the United States supplied samples that represented acute and convalescent COVID-19. In each case, the material was cDNA or gDNA derived from T cells, B-cell-depleted T cells, or PBMCs.

Which cohort a participant joined came from the clinical history participants gave. The data were produced by immunoSEQ multiplex PCR, yet TCRdb's version contains in-frame clones alone and is incomplete. Of 210,000 or so clones listed, 70% to 90% were seen once; the top ten hold about 10%. Specimen: PBMCs or T cells enriched from blood (not recorded which). This receptor was obtained from a man under 40 who had recovered from COVID-19.

CDR3 bases: TGTGCCAGCAGTTTATATAAGGGGAATCAGCCCCAGCATTTT. Translating gives CASSLYKGNQPQHF. The chain joins TRBV27 to TRBJ1-5, with D maybe TRBD1 (5 bases). The CDR3 is 14 residues long. Germline CDR1 is MNHEY and CDR2 is SMNVEV (reference sequence). The V and J ends lost 1 base and 4 bases respectively, with 8 bases between them.